What follows are 13 T cell receptor beta chains derived from one specimen sequenced in a study of Ad26.COV2.S vaccination and SARS-CoV-2 variants. Libraries were prepared by immunoSEQ multiplex PCR; TCRdb keeps only in-frame clonotypes and omits some of them. This sample carries around 170,000 clones, roughly 87% of them seen once, and the ten largest clones take 4.5% to 7.5%. This sample comprised peripheral blood, obtained after recovery from COVID-19. The receptors were gathered from a human donor who had recovered from COVID-19.

This clone came up a few times. J is TRBJ2-7 and V is TRBV5-4, with 7 bases aligning to TRBD1. V was pared by 5 bases and J by 5 bases, with 13 bases of the junction left unmatched. This CDR3 is built from 15 residues. Germline assignment: CDR1 SGHNT and CDR2 YYREEE (reference sequence). The CDR3 DNA reads TGTGCCAGCAGTCTAATGGGACAGAGGGCAAACGAGCAGTACTTC. It yields the protein CASSLMGQRANEQYF.

This chain's CDR3 is CASRMSGAHTDTQYF. The CDR3 DNA reads as TGTGCCAGCAGGATGAGCGGGGCGCACACAGATACGCAGTATTTT. V is TRBV2 and J is TRBJ2-3; 7 bases are shared with TRBD2. The germline gives CDR1 SNHLY, CDR2 FYNNEI. CDR3 length equals 15 residues. V shed 6 bases, J shed 2 bases, and the junction held 8 bases outside the gene matches.

The chain employs TRBV10-2 and TRBJ1-1, with 8 bases fitting TRBD1. Germline assignment: CDR1 WSHSY and CDR2 SAAADI. Trimming removed 6 bases from V and 0 bases from J; junction bases left unmatched: 0. The length of the CDR3 is 13 residues. The CDR3 spells CASRGQVNTEAFF. DNA for the CDR3: TGCGCCAGCAGGGGACAGGTGAACACTGAAGCTTTCTTT.

The rearrangement joins TRBV27 to TRBJ2-7; 7 nucleotides match TRBD1. The CDR3 is 18 amino acids. Per the germline V gene, CDR1 is MNHEY and CDR2 is SMNVEV (reference sequence). Trimming took 5 bases from V and 2 from J; bases not matched to a gene: 18. The CDR3 nucleotides read TGTGCCAGCAGTATAAAGACGGGTCAGACAGGGAGACCCTACGAGCAGTACTTC. Its protein is CASSIKTGQTGRPYEQYF.

The rearrangement joins TRBV5-4 to TRBJ2-3; 14 bases line up with TRBD2. Trimming took 4 bases from V and 4 from J; bases not matched to a gene: 11. There are 18 residues in the CDR3. Germline V gene data show CDR1 as SGHNT and CDR2 as YYREEE (reference sequence). The CDR3 loop reads CASSRPGTSGGWADTQYF. Written as DNA, the CDR3 is TGTGCCAGCAGCCGTCCCGGGACTAGCGGGGGCTGGGCAGATACGCAGTATTTT.

This chain connects TRBV18 to TRBJ2-2; D is ambiguous. V shed 5 bases and J shed 5 bases, with 9 bases lying between them. The CDR3 totals 13 residues. Germline-derived CDR1 and CDR2 are KGHSH and LQKENI. For the CDR3, the DNA is TGTGCCAGCTCAAAAAAGAATACCGGGGAGCTGTTTTTT. It codes for CASSKKNTGELFF.

J is TRBJ2-7 and V is TRBV28; TRBD1 aligns across 8 bases. The CDR3 spans 15 residues. Per the germline V gene, CDR1 is MDHEN and CDR2 is SYDVKM. V gave up 2 bases and J gave up 6 bases; unmatched junction bases: 9. The CDR3 reads CASSLAVQGAGEQYF. The DNA of the CDR3 is TGTGCCAGCAGTTTAGCGGTTCAGGGGGCGGGCGAGCAGTACTTC.

V and J are TRBV3-1 (or the pseudogene TRBV3-2) and TRBJ1-1; 7 nucleotides match TRBD1. The CDR3 extends over 15 amino acids. J lost 0 bases, V lost 6 bases, and 7 bases had no gene match. Germline V gene lookup returns CDR1 LGHDT and CDR2 YNNKEL (reference sequence). The CDR3 coding sequence is TGTGCCAGCAGGATAGGGGGCCTTTTGAACACTGAAGCTTTCTTT. It translates to CASRIGGLLNTEAFF.

This sequence joins TRBV7-9 and TRBJ2-5; the D call may be TRBD1 or TRBD2 (5 bases each). Germline V CDR1 and CDR2: SEHNR, FQNEAQ (reference sequence). CDR3 size: 15 residues. Trimming shortened V by 1 base and J by 5 bases, and 14 bases separated the two germline ends. The CDR3 bases are TGTGCCAGCAGCTTAGATGTTGAAGAGGGGGAGACCCAGTACTTC. Amino acid sequence: CASSLDVEEGETQYF.

The gene calls are TRBV7-6 and TRBJ2-3; D might be TRBD1 (5 bases). The CDR3 extends over 18 amino acids. Germline V gene data show CDR1 as SGHVS and CDR2 as FNYEAQ. Trimming stripped 5 bases from V and 4 bases from J, with 25 bases between. The CDR3 reads CASSPRRSGQGRPDTQYF. As DNA, the CDR3 is TGTGCCAGCAGCCCCCGTCGGAGTGGCCAGGGTCGTCCAGATACGCAGTATTTT.

The rearrangement links TRBV3-1 (or the pseudogene TRBV3-2) to TRBJ2-2; 8 positions match TRBD1. The CDR3 is 16 residues long. Germline CDR1 reads LGHDT; CDR2 reads YNNKEL (reference sequence). Trimming cost V 4 bases and J 7 bases; bases outside gene matches: 11. CDR3 sequence (DNA): TGTGCCAGCAGCCTAAACGGGGCAGGGGGCAGCGGGGAGCTGTTTTTT. Protein: CASSLNGAGGSGELFF.

This rearrangement joins TRBV2 to TRBJ1-2, with 8 positions matching TRBD1. The J segment lost 6 bases and the V segment lost 5 bases, leaving 2 bases of the junction unmatched. CDR1 is SNHLY and CDR2 is FYNNEI in the germline V gene. The CDR3 has 12 amino acids. CDR3 in DNA: TGTGCCAGCAGTTCGGACAGGGATGGCTACACCTTC. Translation gives CASSSDRDGYTF.

The chain is built from TRBV15 and TRBJ2-3; TRBD1 agrees at 8 bases. With V trimmed by 2 bases and J by 4 bases, 8 bases remained unmatched. CDR3 length: 16 amino acids. The V gene's germline CDR1 is LNHNV and CDR2 YYDKDF (reference sequence). The CDR3 DNA sequence: TGTGCCACCAGCAGAAAGGGACAGGCTAGGGCAGATACGCAGTATTTT. Amino acid sequence: CATSRKGQARADTQYF.